This paragraph covers one TCR beta chain sequence. Its target is unknown. Time point in this sample: persistent/refractory GD, antithyroid drugs over 5 years with positive TRAb. Generation of the TCR library employed RNA extracted from PBMCs. Graves' disease diagnosis used American Thyroid Association guidelines. Collection of peripheral blood (about 10 milliliters) was done using EDTA tubes. The source of the sample is a study of regulatory T cells in long-lasting Graves disease. About the research overall: Patients with persistent Graves' disease had over 5 years of antithyroid drugs and persistent TSH receptor antibodies.

CDR3 regions were amplified by Arm-PCR using iRepertoire HTBI primers to build TCR beta libraries. TCRdb redid the calling of the multiplex PCR reads with MiXCR, one entry per CDR3 protein. The data contain approximately 500,000 distinct CDR3 sequences, around a fifth of them singletons. Germline V CDR1 and CDR2: MGHRA, YSYEKL. This CDR3 has 14 residues. Trimming removed 2 bases from V and 7 bases from J, with 9 bases in between. Overall study findings and caveats: Possibly, accuracy suffered from the small sample size.

The sample was peripheral blood mononuclear cells (PBMCs), taken when the disease was refractory, from a patient treated with antithyroid drugs. This sequence was found in a female donor with Graves disease. The rearrangement joins TRBV4-1 to TRBJ1-6, with D uncertain. CDR3 DNA: TGCGCCAGCAGCCAACTAAGGCTAAATTCACCCCTCCACTTT. Translation: CASSQLRLNSPLHF.